This paragraph covers one TCR beta chain sequence. This receptor's antigen is unknown. It has no much larger one-base neighbor in the sample; base qualities were not kept. TCRbeta CDR3 regions were amplified from genomic DNA using the immunoSEQ Assay, a bias-controlled multiplex PCR. On the study's bioinformatics: The number of nucleated cells in each sample was estimated by amplification of reference gene primers within the assay. Sequence reads were collapsed and filtered to measure the absolute abundance of every unique TCRbeta CDR3 rearrangement. Productive Simpson clonality was computed per sample as the square root of Simpson's diversity index over productive rearrangements. TCRdb stores this immuneACCESS table with in-frame sequences only. Part of the clones is absent; in the studies checked, under half of the shortfall reflects unresolved V genes, and no reason is known for the rest. The D gene and trimming were derived from the DNA, and the V and J assignments and clone size from that table. For this sample the table gives around 250,000 clones, of which approximately 78% were detected only once. The top ten constitute approximately 3.5% of the sample.

Each collaborating institution followed its own protocols to collect whole blood in K2EDTA tubes. Collaborator samples were shipped for TCRbeta analysis as frozen whole blood, isolated PBMCs, or DNA extracted from either sample type. The data belong to a study of blood T cell repertoires in COVID-19 (dated by TCRdb to about 2020). Context from the whole study: Collaborator samples came from the United States, Italy and Spain and covered acute and convalescent phases of COVID-19. The material from the prospective study consisted of cDNA or gDNA derived from T cells, B-cell-depleted T cells, or PBMCs. Deeply sampled blood TCRbeta repertoires from subjects exposed to, actively infected with, or recovered from COVID-19 were included in the dataset. The repertoires were released in a freely available public database meant as a resource for research on the immune response to SARS-CoV-2. The samples were drawn from two sources: the first 160 participants of the ongoing ImmuneRACE study, and over 950 subjects contributed by 6 global collaborators. Nearly every sample came with metadata listing a de-identified subject ID, COVID-19 status, age in years and sex. Where available, HLA class I and class II types were obtained from metadata supplied by the sample provider rather than from assay-based typing.

Points the paper makes about the study in general: The quantity of clinical and demographic metadata differed by source and by participant and was supplied without curation.

The CDR3 sequence holds 13 residues, the cysteine and phenylalanine included. Of all the DNA, just the CDR3 is kept, 39 bases in frame from base 1. Deletion took 4 bases off V and 4 bases off J, with a span of 13 bases between the germline ends. Looking up the germline V gene yields CDR1 SQVTM and CDR2 ANQGSEA. The rearranged chain carries TRBV29-1 and TRBJ2-5; matching of 5 bases hints at TRBD2 as the D gene. Sequenced: peripheral blood. This clonotype was sampled from a woman aged 18-29 years with acute or convalescent COVID-19. CDR3 loop: CSVGGRFAETQYF. The nucleotide sequence is TGCAGCGTTGGAGGGAGATTCGCAGAGACCCAGTACTTC.